These T cell receptor beta chains were read from a single sample in a study of somatic mutations in cytotoxic T cells in rheumatoid arthritis. Assay: immunoSEQ multiplex PCR; the TCRdb copy retains only in-frame clones and omits some. Among tens of thousands of clones, 82% were seen once, and the ten largest hold 8.4%. Input material: CD8+ T cells sorted from blood. The receptors originated from an adult with rheumatoid arthritis. Both conserved end residues are part of each CDR3. The order of the fields is J gene, V gene, clone size, D gene, CDR3 protein, CDR3 DNA. A D gene is named only where the DNA matches it firmly. The listing skips clone size in some rows; elsewhere it reads once, few, many or a size class.

j_call: TRBJ2-1
v_call: TRBV6-6
clone_size: .
d_call: TRBD2
cdr3_aa: CASSYWEGQGEQFF
cdr3_nt: TGTGCCAGCAGTTACTGGGAGGGGCAGGGTGAGCAGTTCTTC

j_call: TRBJ2-5
v_call: TRBV9
clone_size: .
d_call: .
cdr3_aa: CASSATGTGGETQYF
cdr3_nt: TGTGCCAGCAGTGCCACCGGGACTGGAGGAGAGACCCAGTACTTC

j_call: TRBJ2-1
v_call: TRBV6-6
clone_size: .
d_call: .
cdr3_aa: CASSYSGGEQFF
cdr3_nt: TGTGCCAGCAGTTACTCCGGGGGTGAGCAGTTCTTC

j_call: TRBJ2-5
v_call: TRBV5-1
clone_size: .
d_call: TRBD2
cdr3_aa: CASGRTSGAQETQYF
cdr3_nt: TGCGCCAGCGGCAGGACTAGCGGGGCACAAGAGACCCAGTACTTC

j_call: TRBJ2-1
v_call: TRBV6-5
clone_size: .
d_call: TRBD2
cdr3_aa: CASSYSRREGNEQFF
cdr3_nt: TGTGCCAGCAGTTACTCGAGGCGGGAGGGCAATGAGCAGTTCTTC

j_call: TRBJ1-6
v_call: TRBV27
clone_size: few
d_call: .
cdr3_aa: CASSLGASPLHF
cdr3_nt: TGTGCCAGCAGTTTAGGGGCTTCACCCCTCCACTTT

j_call: TRBJ1-2
v_call: TRBV25-1
clone_size: few
d_call: .
cdr3_aa: CASSGLGGYSTF
cdr3_nt: TGTGCCAGCAGTGGCCTAGGGGGTTACAGCACCTTC

j_call: TRBJ1-2
v_call: TRBV15
clone_size: .
d_call: .
cdr3_aa: CATSRVGGRQFGYTF
cdr3_nt: TGTGCCACCAGCAGAGTAGGTGGACGGCAGTTTGGCTACACCTTC

j_call: TRBJ1-1
v_call: TRBV7-9
clone_size: few
d_call: .
cdr3_aa: CASSFPTGWDTEAFF
cdr3_nt: TGTGCCAGCAGCTTTCCGACAGGATGGGACACTGAAGCTTTCTTT

j_call: TRBJ1-1
v_call: TRBV9
clone_size: .
d_call: TRBD1
cdr3_aa: CASSPGGYTEAFF
cdr3_nt: TGTGCCAGCAGCCCAGGGGGATACACTGAAGCTTTCTTT

j_call: TRBJ2-1
v_call: TRBV7-8
clone_size: .
d_call: TRBD2
cdr3_aa: CASSPGLAALDEQFF
cdr3_nt: TGTGCCAGCAGCCCGGGACTAGCAGCCTTGGATGAGCAGTTCTTC

j_call: TRBJ2-7
v_call: TRBV2
clone_size: .
d_call: .
cdr3_aa: CATILRVDSGYEQYF
cdr3_nt: TGTGCCACGATTCTCAGGGTGGATTCCGGCTACGAGCAGTACTTC

j_call: TRBJ2-3
v_call: TRBV5-1
clone_size: .
d_call: TRBD1
cdr3_aa: CASWSGTGDPLGTQYF
cdr3_nt: TGCGCCAGCTGGTCCGGGACAGGGGATCCTCTGGGTACGCAGTATTTT

j_call: TRBJ1-2
v_call: TRBV5-1
clone_size: .
d_call: .
cdr3_aa: CASSPTDSYGYTF
cdr3_nt: TGCGCCAGCAGCCCAACTGACAGTTATGGCTACACCTTC

j_call: TRBJ2-7
v_call: TRBV2
clone_size: few
d_call: TRBD2
cdr3_aa: CASRPRGLAIDEQYF
cdr3_nt: TGTGCCAGCAGGCCCCGAGGACTAGCGATCGACGAGCAGTACTTC

j_call: TRBJ1-4
v_call: TRBV7-9
clone_size: .
d_call: .
cdr3_aa: CASSPPGRDEKLFF
cdr3_nt: TGTGCCAGCAGCCCCCCCGGCAGGGATGAAAAACTGTTTTTT

j_call: TRBJ1-5
v_call: TRBV19
clone_size: .
d_call: .
cdr3_aa: CASSIGSGNQPQHF
cdr3_nt: TGTGCCAGTAGTATCGGGAGTGGAAATCAGCCCCAGCATTTT

j_call: TRBJ2-5
v_call: TRBV29-1
clone_size: .
d_call: .
cdr3_aa: CSVEGLVTTQTQYF
cdr3_nt: TGCAGCGTTGAGGGTCTAGTAACTACTCAGACCCAGTACTTC

j_call: TRBJ1-5
v_call: TRBV2
clone_size: few
d_call: .
cdr3_aa: CASSVMVNHQPQHF
cdr3_nt: TGTGCCAGCAGTGTTATGGTAAATCATCAGCCCCAGCATTTT

j_call: TRBJ1-2
v_call: TRBV11-3
clone_size: .
d_call: TRBD1
cdr3_aa: CASSFYRDRSNYGYTF
cdr3_nt: TGTGCCAGCAGCTTCTACCGGGACAGAAGTAACTATGGCTACACCTTC

j_call: TRBJ2-1
v_call: TRBV11-2
clone_size: once
d_call: TRBD2
cdr3_aa: CASSLDTSGRAYEQFF
cdr3_nt: TGTGCCAGCAGCTTAGATACTAGCGGGAGGGCCTACGAGCAGTTCTTC

j_call: TRBJ2-2
v_call: TRBV30
clone_size: .
d_call: TRBD2
cdr3_aa: CAWTVLAGNTGELFF
cdr3_nt: TGTGCCTGGACTGTCCTAGCGGGGAACACCGGGGAGCTGTTTTTT

j_call: TRBJ1-1
v_call: TRBV19
clone_size: .
d_call: TRBD1
cdr3_aa: CASSIDGGTGDTEAFF
cdr3_nt: TGTGCCAGTAGTATAGATGGCGGGACAGGGGACACTGAAGCTTTCTTT

j_call: TRBJ2-2
v_call: TRBV6-6
clone_size: .
d_call: .
cdr3_aa: CASSYPDSNTGELFF
cdr3_nt: TGTGCCAGCAGTTACCCGGACAGTAACACCGGGGAGCTGTTTTTT

j_call: TRBJ1-2
v_call: TRBV18
clone_size: .
d_call: .
cdr3_aa: CASSPVMGISNYGYTF
cdr3_nt: TGTGCCAGCTCACCGGTTATGGGGATCTCTAACTATGGCTACACCTTC

j_call: TRBJ1-4
v_call: TRBV10-3
clone_size: once
d_call: TRBD1
cdr3_aa: CAIRGQGASEKLFF
cdr3_nt: TGTGCCATCAGGGGACAGGGGGCGAGTGAAAAACTGTTTTTT

j_call: TRBJ2-7
v_call: TRBV7-9
clone_size: .
d_call: TRBD1
cdr3_aa: CASSTGTGNYEQYF
cdr3_nt: TGTGCCAGCAGCACCGGGACAGGGAACTACGAGCAGTACTTC

j_call: TRBJ2-5
v_call: TRBV7-9
clone_size: few
d_call: .
cdr3_aa: CASRSGERGETQYF
cdr3_nt: TGTGCCAGCAGATCCGGGGAAAGGGGGGAGACCCAGTACTTC